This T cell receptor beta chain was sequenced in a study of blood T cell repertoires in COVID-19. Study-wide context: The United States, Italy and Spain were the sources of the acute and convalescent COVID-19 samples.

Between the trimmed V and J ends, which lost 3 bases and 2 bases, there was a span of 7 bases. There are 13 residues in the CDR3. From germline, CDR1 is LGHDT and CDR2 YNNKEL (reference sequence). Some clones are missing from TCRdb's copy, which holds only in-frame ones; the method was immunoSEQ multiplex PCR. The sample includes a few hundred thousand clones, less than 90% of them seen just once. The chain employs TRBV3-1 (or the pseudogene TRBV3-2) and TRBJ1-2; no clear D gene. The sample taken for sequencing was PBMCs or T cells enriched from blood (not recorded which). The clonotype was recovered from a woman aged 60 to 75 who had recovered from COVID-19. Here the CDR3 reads CASSHRQNYGYTF. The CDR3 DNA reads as TGTGCCAGCAGCCACAGGCAGAACTATGGCTACACCTTC.